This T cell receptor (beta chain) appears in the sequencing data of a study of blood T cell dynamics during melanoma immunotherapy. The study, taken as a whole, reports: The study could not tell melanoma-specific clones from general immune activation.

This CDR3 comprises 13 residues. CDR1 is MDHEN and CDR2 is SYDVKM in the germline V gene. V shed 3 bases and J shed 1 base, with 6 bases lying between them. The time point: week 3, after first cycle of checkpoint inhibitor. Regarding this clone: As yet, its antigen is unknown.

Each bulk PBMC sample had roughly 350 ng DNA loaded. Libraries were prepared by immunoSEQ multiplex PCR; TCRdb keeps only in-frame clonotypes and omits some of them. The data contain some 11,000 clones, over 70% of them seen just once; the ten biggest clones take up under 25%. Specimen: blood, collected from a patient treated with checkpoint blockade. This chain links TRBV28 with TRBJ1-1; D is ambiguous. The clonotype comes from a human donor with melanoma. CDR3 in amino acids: CASSFKENTEAFF. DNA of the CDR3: TGTGCCAGCAGTTTTAAAGAGAACACTGAAGCTTTCTTT.